This T cell receptor (beta chain) appears in the sequencing data of a study of T cells in Graves' hyperthyroidism and ophthalmopathy (dated by TCRdb to between 2019 and 2020). Regarding the research as a whole: Peripheral blood was collected at initial diagnosis, before any treatment. A discovery cohort of about 100 patients, about 44 with Graves' ophthalmopathy and approximately 55 with stable Graves' hyperthyroidism, was used to find distinguishing TCR V-J signatures. Whether ophthalmopathy could be predicted prospectively was tested in an independent validation cohort made up of under 20 hyperthyroidism patients plus 17 patients who later progressed to ophthalmopathy. The roughly 91 discovery patients were randomly divided into training and test sets at a 7:3 ratio. The study also compared thyroid tissue and blood T-cell repertoires from five or six Graves' hyperthyroidism patients. After blood sampling, hyperthyroidism patients were treated with methimazole at a starting dose of 30 mg daily, and ophthalmopathy patients were treated with high-dose intravenous methylprednisolone. TCR Vbeta CDR3 sequencing of some 140 peripheral blood samples (over 40 ophthalmopathy, 70 to 85 hyperthyroidism and approximately 17 progressor patients) is reported in the paper. The paper's findings and limits, for the study overall: Most expanded thyroid clonotypes (frequency above 0.001) were also detected in blood, a finding suggesting that blood repertoires may reflect thyroid immune responses. A model built on a 13 V-J signature distinguished ophthalmopathy from stable hyperthyroidism, reaching 85% to 90% sensitivity and approximately 83% specificity in cross-validation and 80%/75% in testing. Sample size was not statistically predetermined, and investigators were not blinded to group allocation. During validation, the model predicted progression to ophthalmopathy a median of about 6.5 months ahead of onset, with around 70% sensitivity and around 72% specificity.

The germline V gene specifies SGHTA as CDR1 and FQGNSA as CDR2. Trimming removed 3 bases from V and 6 bases from J; the gene matches leave 5 bases unexplained. Including cysteine and phenylalanine, the CDR3 has 13 amino acids. The entry retains the CDR3 DNA only, 39 bases that are in frame from base 1. The TCR beta CDR3 regions were amplified from the RNA transcripts. For the first round of RT-PCR on the TCR CDR3, the HTBI primer set was used together with the Qiagen OneStep RT-PCR kit. Libraries were constructed in a second round of multiplex PCR, after which size selection and purification were carried out. Sequencing of the libraries was done on an Illumina HiSeq2000 using paired-end 100 bp reads. The source study handled its data this way. SOAPnuke was used to process the raw data, throwing out any read that contained adapters or uncalled bases, had a mean Phred below 15, or lacked an exact constant-primer or identifier match. COPE v1.2.5 was used to merge high-quality paired reads, and clonotypes were defined as unique nucleotide sequences. MiTCR v1.1 was used to align clonotypes to the IMGT TRBV, TRBD and TRBJ reference segments. Analysis was restricted to V-J combinations with a frequency above 0.0001, which covered 98% to 99.2% of repertoires. The TCS score was defined as the ratio of F50 (clonal expansion) to E x V (chaos), calculated using BLOSUM62-based TCRdist between CDR3 peptides within each V-J. Welch's t-statistics and random forest reduced 500 to 650 V-J features to roughly 13, which were used in a naive Bayes classifier (R e1071). The Morisita-Horn index was used to measure how similar the thyroid and blood repertoires were. Using fastp at Q25 and MiXCR, TCRdb reprocessed the public reads and kept productive beta chains. Rows matching on CDR3 protein sequence are summarized as one entry with the most common DNA and genes. TCRdb, not the authors, supplied the V and J calls. This sample gives hundreds of thousands of distinct CDR3 sequences in total; roughly 15% of them show up just once. Together, the top ten hold 3.5% to 4.5% of the sample.

Ten or more counts support this clonotype. The clone's antigen remains unknown. No base quality values were provided; no much bigger clone lies one nucleotide off. Moderately to severely active disease, a Clinical Activity Score of at least 3, a NOSPECS grade of at least 4, and a duration under 3 months were present in ophthalmopathy patients. Exclusion was applied to patients with uncontrolled infections, other autoimmune diseases, pregnancy or lactation. Diagnoses were based on clinical symptoms, serum thyroxine and TRAb, thyroid ultrasound and orbital computed tomography. PBMCs were separated from approximately 9.9 ml of fresh peripheral blood using Ficoll-Paque density gradient centrifugation. Total RNA was extracted using Trizol reagent, and RNA quality was assessed on an Agilent 2100 Bioanalyzer.

The receptor chain draws on TRBV7-2 and TRBJ2-7, and 7 junction bases match TRBD1. This clonotype was sampled from a woman in her thirties or forties with Graves' ophthalmopathy. The sample comprised blood. The CDR3 region: CASSLDRRGEQYF. Here is the DNA: TGTGCCAGCAGCTTGGACAGGCGTGGCGAGCAGTACTTC. Supplemented by the reference TRBV7-2 and TRBJ2-7 proteins around the CDR3, the complete variable domain is GAGVSQSPSNKVTEKGKDVELRCDPISGHTALYWYRQSLGQGLEFLIYFQGNSAPDKSGLPSDRFSAERTGGSVSTLTIQRTQQEDSAVYLCASSLDRRGEQYFGPGTRLTVT.